The entry below gives a single T cell receptor (beta chain) sequence along with its context. These data come from a study of OX40 agonist ivuxolimab in advanced cancers. Study as a whole: Patients received ivuxolimab, an intravenous treatment, every 2 weeks at 0.01 to 10 mg/kg.

Method: immunoSEQ multiplex PCR; TCRdb's copy keeps in-frame clones and lacks some. The sample includes 30,000 to 40,000 clones, 75% to 85% of them seen just once. This specimen was CD4+ or CD8+ T cells sorted from blood, taken in a trial of the OX40 agonist ivuxolimab. This TCR was recovered from an adult with an advanced solid tumor such as melanoma, head and neck, liver or kidney cancer.

CDR3 sequence (DNA): TGTGCCAGCAGCAAAGCGCATCGAGGGGGATTTTTTCAAAAACTGTTTTTT. Its translation is CASSKAHRGGFFQKLFF. The chain is built from TRBV21-1 and TRBJ1-4; no DNA check was done on the table's D call, TRBD1. TRBV21-1 is a documented pseudogene. This CDR3 region has 17 residues.